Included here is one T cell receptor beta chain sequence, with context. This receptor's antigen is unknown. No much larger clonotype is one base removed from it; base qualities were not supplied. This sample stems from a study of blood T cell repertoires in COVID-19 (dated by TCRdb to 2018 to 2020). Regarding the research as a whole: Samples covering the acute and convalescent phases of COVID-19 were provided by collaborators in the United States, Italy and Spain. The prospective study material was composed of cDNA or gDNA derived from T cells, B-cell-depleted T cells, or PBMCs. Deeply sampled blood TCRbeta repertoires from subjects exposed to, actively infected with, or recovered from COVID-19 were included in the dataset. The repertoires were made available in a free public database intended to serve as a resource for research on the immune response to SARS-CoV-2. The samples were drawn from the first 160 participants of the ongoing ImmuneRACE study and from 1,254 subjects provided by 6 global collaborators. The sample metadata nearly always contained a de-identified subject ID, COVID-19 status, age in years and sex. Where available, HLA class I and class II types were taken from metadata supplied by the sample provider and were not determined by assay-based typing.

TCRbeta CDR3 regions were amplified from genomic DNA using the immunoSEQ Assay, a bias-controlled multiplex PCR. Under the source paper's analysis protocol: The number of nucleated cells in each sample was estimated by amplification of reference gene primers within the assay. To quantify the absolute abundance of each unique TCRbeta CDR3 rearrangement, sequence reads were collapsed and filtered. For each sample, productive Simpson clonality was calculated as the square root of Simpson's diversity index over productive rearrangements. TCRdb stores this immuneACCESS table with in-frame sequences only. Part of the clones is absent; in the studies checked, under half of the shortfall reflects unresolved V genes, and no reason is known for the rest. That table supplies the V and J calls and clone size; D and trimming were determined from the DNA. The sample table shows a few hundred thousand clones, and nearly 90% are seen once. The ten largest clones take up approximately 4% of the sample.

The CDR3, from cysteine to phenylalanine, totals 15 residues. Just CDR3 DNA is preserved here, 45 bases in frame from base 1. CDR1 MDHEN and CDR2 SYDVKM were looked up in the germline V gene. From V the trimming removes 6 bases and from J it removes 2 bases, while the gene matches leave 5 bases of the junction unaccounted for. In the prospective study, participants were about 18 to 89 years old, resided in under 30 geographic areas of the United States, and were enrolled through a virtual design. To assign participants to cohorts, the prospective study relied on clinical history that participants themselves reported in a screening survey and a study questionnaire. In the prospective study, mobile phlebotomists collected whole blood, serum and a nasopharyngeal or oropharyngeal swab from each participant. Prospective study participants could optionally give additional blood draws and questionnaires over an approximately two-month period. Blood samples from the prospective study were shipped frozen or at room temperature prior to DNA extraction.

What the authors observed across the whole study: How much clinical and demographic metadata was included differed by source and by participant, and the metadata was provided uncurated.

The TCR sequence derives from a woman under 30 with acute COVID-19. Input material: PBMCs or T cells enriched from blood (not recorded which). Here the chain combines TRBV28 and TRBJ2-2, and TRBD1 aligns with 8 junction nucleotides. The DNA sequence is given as TGTGCCAGCAGGGCCCCAGGGGGCAACACCGGGGAGCTGTTTTTT. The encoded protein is CASRAPGGNTGELFF.